This entry is about one TCR beta chain. What it binds is not known. V was pared by 0 bases and J by 2 bases, with 0 bases of the junction left unmatched. The CDR3 extends over 14 amino acids. CDR1 and CDR2 (germline): MNHEY, SVGAGI. This record belongs to a study of shared clonotypes between healthy human individuals. Turning to the study itself: Each donor's CD8 memory used one plate, CD8 naive two, each CD4 subset three. Notes on the study in general: Non-shared clonotypes showed lower generation probabilities than clonotypes common to all four donors.

TCRdb's table, derived via immunoSEQ multiplex PCR, lists solely in-frame clones and lacks some. In the table there are hundreds of thousands of clones, about 96% of which are singletons. There were no recent acute infections or vaccinations among the donors, who were healthy HIV-negative adults. A CD45RA-negative memory subset and a CD45RA+ naive subset were separated from the CD4+ cells. Sequenced sample: naive CD4+ T cells sorted from blood. Subset defined: CD45RA+ positively selected. V and J are TRBV6-5 and TRBJ2-7; 8 bases align to TRBD1. This clonotype was obtained from a woman aged 30 to 39 in good health. CDR3 bases: TGTGCCAGCAGTTACTCGACAGGGGCCTACGAGCAGTACTTC. It yields the protein CASSYSTGAYEQYF.